The 26 T cell receptor beta chains reported below all come from one sample, sequenced in a study of T cell repertoires in cytomegalovirus infection. What these receptors recognize is not known. Via MiXCR, TCRdb re-called the reads, giving one row per CDR3 protein. The table includes a few hundred thousand distinct CDR3 sequences, roughly 36% detected once. The source was cultured PBMCs, collected from culture after CMV antigen stimulation. These receptors were collected from a human donor in good health (CMV status not recorded). Some clones in this sample may be carry-over from other donors' samples.

The chain combines TRBV6-2 or TRBV6-3 with TRBJ2-2; D is possibly TRBD1 or TRBD2 (5 bases each). This CDR3 is built from 15 residues. Germline V gene sequence: CDR1 MNHEY, CDR2 SVGEGT. Trimming stripped 2 bases from V and 7 bases from J, with 14 bases between. DNA for the CDR3: TGTGCCAGCAGTTACAGTCGGGGCAGGCACGGGGAGCTGTTTTTT. The encoded protein is CASSYSRGRHGELFF.

CDR3 region: CASSLSVELFF. CDR3 bases: TGTGCCAGCAGCCTCAGCGTTGAGCTGTTTTTT. The chain combines TRBV7-6 with TRBJ2-2, with D unclear. Germline CDR1 SGHVS, CDR2 FNYEAQ. The CDR3 has 11 residues. V lost 5 bases, J lost 11 bases, and 9 bases lay in between.

This clonotype was seen a handful of times. The V and J genes are TRBV3-1 and TRBJ2-2, with 12 nucleotides matching TRBD1. Germline V gives CDR1 LGHDT, CDR2 YNNKEL (reference sequence). Unmatched junction bases numbered 13, after V lost 0 bases and J lost 8 bases. This CDR3 has 19 residues. The CDR3 coding sequence is TGTGCCAGCAGCCAAGATCTCGACGGGACAGGGGGCAGGAGGGGGGAGCTGTTTTTT. This codes for CASSQDLDGTGGRRGELFF.

The J gene is TRBJ2-2, the V gene TRBV6-2 or TRBV6-3; perhaps TRBD1 as D (6 bases). Germline V gives CDR1 MNHEY, CDR2 SVGEGT. The CDR3 contains 16 residues. The V gene lost 5 bases and the J gene lost 4 bases, with 17 bases spanning the gap. Here the CDR3 reads CASSPYRVRLTGELFF. The CDR3 DNA is TGTGCCAGCAGTCCCTACAGGGTACGCCTCACCGGGGAGCTGTTTTTT.

The J gene is TRBJ2-1, the V gene TRBV11-1; perhaps TRBD2 as D (5 bases). The CDR3 has 16 residues. Trimming removed 1 base from V and 9 bases from J, with 19 bases in between. Germline V gives CDR1 SGHAT, CDR2 FQDESV (reference sequence). CDR3 protein: CASSLEAVRGNGEQFF. In DNA, the CDR3 is TGTGCCAGCAGCTTAGAAGCGGTGAGAGGGAATGGTGAGCAGTTCTTC.

The chain carries TRBV19 and TRBJ2-1; D is possibly TRBD2 (5 bases). Germline loops: CDR1 LNHDA, CDR2 SQIVND (reference sequence). The CDR3 loop spans 13 amino acids. Trimming removed 6 bases at V and 7 bases at J, with 13 bases between. CDR3 sequence: CASSTPGWNEQFF. The CDR3 coding sequence is TGTGCCAGTAGCACACCGGGATGGAATGAGCAGTTCTTC.

The rearrangement links TRBV4-1 to TRBJ1-2, with TRBD1 matching over 8 bases. The CDR3 runs 15 residues. Germline-derived CDR1 and CDR2 are MGHRA and YSYEKL. Trimming removed 3 bases from V and 8 bases from J; junction bases left unmatched: 11. In nucleotides, the CDR3 is TGCGCCAGCAGCCATCGGGCCGGGACAGGCTACGGCTACACCTTC. As protein: CASSHRAGTGYGYTF.

This clonotype has ten or more counts. The rearrangement uses TRBV7-2 and TRBJ2-3; the match to TRBD2 covers 14 bases. V lost 5 bases to trimming and J lost 7 bases; unmatched junction nucleotides: 5. Germline V gene sequence: CDR1 SGHTA, CDR2 FQGNSA. This CDR3 has 15 amino acids. The CDR3 reads CASSLGTSGRNTQYF. The CDR3 DNA reads TGTGCCAGCAGCCTAGGGACTAGCGGGAGAAATACGCAGTATTTT.

The gene calls are TRBV19 and TRBJ2-1; the D is unclear. The CDR3 length is 13 residues. The V gene lost 5 bases and the J gene lost 10 bases, with 15 bases spanning the gap. Germline V gene sequence: CDR1 LNHDA, CDR2 SQIVND (reference sequence). In DNA form, the CDR3 reads TGTGCCAGTAGTCCCCGGACGGTTCTAGAGCAGTTCTTC. Amino acid sequence: CASSPRTVLEQFF.

The chain couples TRBV12-3 or TRBV12-4 to TRBJ2-5, with D perhaps matching TRBD1 (7 bases). V gave up 4 bases and J gave up 7 bases, with 16 bases separating them. This CDR3 contains 14 residues. The CDR3 nucleotides are TGTGCCAGCAGTTCAAACCTTCAGGGGGGGACCCAGTACTTC. It is translated as CASSSNLQGGTQYF.

This clonotype showed up many times. The rearrangement uses TRBV11-2 and TRBJ2-5; D tentatively fits TRBD1 or TRBD2 (5 bases each). Trimming shortened V by 7 bases and J by 1 base, and 13 bases separated the two germline ends. The CDR3 is 14 residues long. Germline V gene sequence: CDR1 SGHAT, CDR2 FQNNGV. CDR3 sequence reads: CASTLGTSQETQYF. The CDR3 DNA reads TGTGCCAGCACCCTAGGGACGAGCCAAGAGACCCAGTACTTC.

The V gene is TRBV27, the J gene TRBJ1-3; a possible D gene is TRBD1 (6 bases). The CDR3 consists of 14 residues. Deletions cut 5 bases from V and 8 bases from J, with 16 bases between. The germline CDR1 and CDR2 sequences are MNHEY and SMNVEV (reference sequence). CDR3 nucleotides: TGTGCCAGCAGTCAAAACAGGGCTGGGTACACCATATATTTT. Protein: CASSQNRAGYTIYF.

The chain combines TRBV11-2 with TRBJ2-2, with 8 bases fitting TRBD2. Germline V CDR1 and CDR2: SGHAT, FQNNGV. The CDR3 sequence is 15 residues long. V lost 3 bases to trimming and J lost 1 base; unmatched junction nucleotides: 1. CDR3 sequence: CASSLSGRNTGELFF. In nucleotides, the CDR3 is TGTGCCAGCAGCTTGAGCGGGAGGAACACCGGGGAGCTGTTTTTT. Complete variable domain (other parts from reference TRBV11-2 and TRBJ2-2): EAGVAQSPRYKIIEKRQSVAFWCNPISGHATLYWYQQILGQGPKLLIQFQNNGVVDDSQLPKDRFSAERLKGVDSTLKIQPAKLEDSAVYLCASSLSGRNTGELFFGEGSRLTVL.

This chain uses TRBV29-1 with TRBJ2-7; D ambiguous. This CDR3 region has 11 residues. CDR1 SQVTM and CDR2 ANQGSEA come from the germline V gene. V shed 4 bases and J shed 3 bases, with 7 bases lying between them. CDR3: CSVANFYEQYF. In DNA form, the CDR3 reads TGCAGCGTTGCGAACTTCTACGAGCAGTACTTC.

V usage is TRBV20-1 and J usage is TRBJ2-5; 8 bases agree with TRBD1. CDR3 length equals 12 residues. Trimming at V came to 5 bases and at J to 6 bases, leaving 5 bases not matched to a gene. CDR1 is DFQATT and CDR2 is SNEGSKA in the germline V gene (reference sequence). The chain's CDR3 is CSAPDRAQTQYF. CDR3 DNA sequence: TGCAGTGCTCCGGACAGGGCTCAGACCCAGTACTTC.

The genes are TRBV12-3 or TRBV12-4 and TRBJ1-5; D unresolved. V gave up 3 bases and J gave up 1 base, with 7 bases separating them. This CDR3 is built from 14 residues. This chain's CDR3 is CASSLQKSNQPQHF. The CDR3 DNA sequence: TGTGCCAGCAGTTTGCAGAAAAGCAATCAGCCCCAGCATTTT.

This chain links TRBV20-1 with TRBJ1-2; TRBD1 is a possible D gene (5 bases). Germline-derived CDR1 and CDR2 are DFQATT and SNEGSKA (reference sequence). This CDR3 comprises 17 residues. V gave up 3 bases and J gave up 4 bases, with 24 bases separating them. DNA of the CDR3: TGCAGTGCTAGTGGGGGGTGGCCAGGGAGTAGCGTCTATGGCTACACCTTC. Translated: CSASGGWPGSSVYGYTF.

The chain recombines TRBV9 with TRBJ2-5; 8 bases line up with TRBD2. Germline V gene lookup returns CDR1 SGDLS and CDR2 YYNGEE. This CDR3 comprises 15 residues. The V gene end was trimmed by 5 bases and the J gene end by 8 bases; junction bases not matched to a gene: 14. CDR3 region: CASSRAGVWGETQYF. Written as DNA, the CDR3 is TGTGCCAGCAGTAGAGCGGGAGTGTGGGGAGAAACCCAGTACTTC. The whole variable domain, remainder taken from reference TRBV9 and TRBJ2-5, is DSGVTQTPKHLITATGQRVTLRCSPRSGDLSVYWYQQSLDQGLQFLIQYYNGEERAKGNILERFSAQQFPDLHSELNLSSLELGDSALYFCASSRAGVWGETQYFGPGTRLLVL.

This clonotype appeared a few times. Here the CDR3 DNA reads TGTGCCAGCAGCCGGACAGGGATAGAGACCCAGTACTTC. This codes for CASSRTGIETQYF. The chain links TRBV12-3 or TRBV12-4 to TRBJ2-5, with 8 positions matching TRBD1. J lost 4 bases, V lost 6 bases, and 4 bases had no gene match. This CDR3 region has 13 residues.

This chain joins TRBV20-1 and TRBJ2-1; 9 bases are shared with TRBD2. Germline-derived CDR1 and CDR2 are DFQATT and SNEGSKA (reference sequence). Losses at the gene ends were 3 bases for V and 4 bases for J; bases not matched to a gene: 10. CDR3 length: 16 amino acids. The CDR3 DNA sequence: TGCAGTGCTAGCCTAAGCGGGAGGATCCGGTACAATGAGCAGTTCTTC. Its protein is CSASLSGRIRYNEQFF.

The J gene is TRBJ1-5, the V gene TRBV2, with 7 bases matching TRBD1. The CDR3 consists of 15 residues. V lost 5 bases and J lost 0; bases outside the gene matches: 4. CDR1 and CDR2 from the germline V gene are SNHLY and FYNNEI. The CDR3 reads CASSYRDSSNQPQHF. The CDR3 bases are TGTGCCAGCAGTTACCGGGACAGTAGCAATCAGCCCCAGCATTTT.

V and J are TRBV6-6 and TRBJ2-7, with D possibly TRBD2 on 7 matching bases. CDR3 size: 16 residues. Deletions cut 0 bases from V and 5 bases from J, with 17 bases between. CDR1 is MNHNY and CDR2 is SVGAGI in the germline V gene (reference sequence). Here the CDR3 reads CASSYSGGAIPHEQYF. In DNA form, the CDR3 reads TGTGCCAGCAGTTACTCGGGGGGGGCTATTCCACACGAGCAGTACTTC.

V and J are TRBV20-1 and TRBJ2-7, with 8 bases matching TRBD1. Germline V gives CDR1 DFQATT, CDR2 SNEGSKA (reference sequence). V gave up 1 base and J gave up 3 bases; unmatched junction bases: 2. There are 13 residues in the CDR3. The DNA of the CDR3 is TGCAGTGCTAGAGGTGGGACAGGCTACGAGCAGTACGTC. It yields the protein CSARGGTGYEQYV.

The chain is built from TRBV6-6 and TRBJ2-7; tentatively, D is TRBD1 (6 bases). The germline gives CDR1 MNHNY, CDR2 SVGAGI (reference sequence). The CDR3 extends over 13 amino acids. V gave up 6 bases and J gave up 2 bases, with 11 bases separating them. The CDR3: CASRTGRTYEQYV. In nucleotides, the CDR3 is TGTGCCAGCAGGACAGGACGAACCTACGAGCAGTACGTC.

The chain employs TRBV20-1 and TRBJ2-2; no firm D call. CDR1 DFQATT and CDR2 SNEGSKA come from the germline V gene (reference sequence). This CDR3 has 15 residues. Trimming shortened V by 2 bases and J by 1 base, and 11 bases separated the two germline ends. CDR3 in amino acids: CSARRAELNTGELFF. The CDR3 coding sequence is TGCAGTGCTAGACGGGCGGAGCTGAACACCGGGGAGCTGTTTTTT.

The chain links TRBV4-1 to TRBJ2-7, with a possible D match to TRBD1 (7 bases). The CDR3 length is 17 residues. Per germline, CDR1 MGHRA and CDR2 YSYEKL. Deletions cut 0 bases from V and 6 bases from J, with 21 bases between. In nucleotides, the CDR3 is TGCGCCAGCAGCCAAGATCATTCTGCCAGGGGGGTCCTCGAGCAGTACTTC. Encoded protein: CASSQDHSARGVLEQYF.